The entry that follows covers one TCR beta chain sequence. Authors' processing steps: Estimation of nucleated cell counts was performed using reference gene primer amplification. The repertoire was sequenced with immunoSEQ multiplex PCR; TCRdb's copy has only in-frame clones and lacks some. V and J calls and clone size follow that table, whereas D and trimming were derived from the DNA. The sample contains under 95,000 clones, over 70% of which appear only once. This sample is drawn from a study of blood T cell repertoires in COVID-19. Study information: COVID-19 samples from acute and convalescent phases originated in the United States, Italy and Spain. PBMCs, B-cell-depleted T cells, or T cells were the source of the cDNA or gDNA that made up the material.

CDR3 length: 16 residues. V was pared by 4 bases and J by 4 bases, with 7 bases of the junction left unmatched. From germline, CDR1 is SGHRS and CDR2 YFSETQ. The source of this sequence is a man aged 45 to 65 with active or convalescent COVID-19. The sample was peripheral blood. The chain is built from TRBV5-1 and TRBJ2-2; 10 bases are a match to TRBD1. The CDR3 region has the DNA TGCGCCAGCAGCCAACGGGACAGGGGTCCCACCGGGGAGCTGTTTTTT. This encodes CASSQRDRGPTGELFF.